These 17 T cell receptor beta chains were all obtained from the same sample, sequenced in a study of shared clonotypes between healthy human individuals. Naive CD8 populations comprised CD45RO-negative cells positively selected for CCR7, excluding terminally differentiated effector memory CD45RA+ cells. The table came from immunoSEQ multiplex PCR; TCRdb's copy has only in-frame clones and leaves some out. This sample has some 1,900,000 clones; 85% to 95% occur once, and the top ten carry 1% to 1.5%. Sequences were obtained from naive CD8+ T cells sorted from blood. Source of these receptors: a man aged 18 to 30 in good health.

This chain uses TRBV9 with TRBJ2-3, with 14 bases fitting TRBD2. Germline lookup yields CDR1 SGDLS and CDR2 YYNGEE. This CDR3 is 17 amino acids long. The ends lost 2 bases at V and 2 bases at J; junction bases unmatched: 4. CDR3 protein: CASSVGTSGSLTDTQYF. The CDR3 bases are TGTGCCAGCAGCGTTGGGACTAGCGGGAGCCTCACAGATACGCAGTATTTT. The full variable domain, in which reference TRBV9 and TRBJ2-3 provide the parts outside the CDR3, is DSGVTQTPKHLITATGQRVTLRCSPRSGDLSVYWYQQSLDQGLQFLIQYYNGEERAKGNILERFSAQQFPDLHSELNLSSLELGDSALYFCASSVGTSGSLTDTQYFGPGTRLTVL.

The chain has TRBV4-1 and TRBJ1-1; D is unresolved. The germline V gene has CDR1 MGHRA and CDR2 YSYEKL. The ends were cut back, 3 bases at V and 5 bases at J, with 7 bases in the middle. The CDR3 sequence is 12 residues long. CDR3 bases: TGCGCCAGCAGCCACGGGTTAACTGAAGCTTTCTTT. Residues: CASSHGLTEAFF.

The V gene is TRBV5-1, the J gene TRBJ2-5; D is unresolved. The end of the DNA is better explained by TRBJ2-7, so the J call may be wrong. Germline V gene data show CDR1 as SGHRS and CDR2 as YFSETQ. There are 13 residues in the CDR3. The CDR3 loop is CASSFDGSYEQYF. The CDR3 coding sequence is TGCGCCAGCAGTTTCGACGGGTCCTACGAGCAGTACTTC.

The genes are TRBV6-6 and TRBJ2-2, with D maybe TRBD2 (6 bases). There are 15 residues in the CDR3. Germline CDR1 reads MNHNY; CDR2 reads SVGAGI (reference sequence). Between the trimmed V and J ends, which lost 8 bases and 8 bases, there was a span of 21 bases. The CDR3 coding sequence is TGTGCCAGCTCCCCTATCGCGGGGCGGAGGGGGGAGCTGTTTTTT. Amino acids: CASSPIAGRRGELFF.

This clone has just one count. This chain joins TRBV28 and TRBJ2-2, with TRBD2 identical over 7 bases. After removal of 5 bases from V and 3 bases from J, the junction contained 6 bases not matched to a gene. CDR1 is MDHEN, CDR2 SYDVKM, per germline. CDR3 length: 15 residues. This CDR3 is CASSERLAYTGELFF. The DNA of the CDR3 is TGTGCCAGCAGTGAACGACTAGCATACACCGGGGAGCTGTTTTTT.

To note about this clone: Other DNA variants within this sample encode the same CDR3. The genes are TRBV5-4 and TRBJ2-7; 13 positions agree with TRBD2. Trimming took 3 bases from V and 7 from J; bases not matched to a gene: 1. The CDR3 sequence is 13 residues long. CDR1 and CDR2 (germline): SGHNT, YYREEE (reference sequence). CDR3 coding DNA: TGTGCCAGCAGCTGGGGACTAGCGGGGGAGCAGTACTTC. Translation: CASSWGLAGEQYF.

V and J are TRBV28 and TRBJ2-7, with D maybe TRBD1 (6 bases). Trimming removed 3 bases from V and 3 bases from J, with 21 bases in between. The germline gives CDR1 MDHEN, CDR2 SYDVKM. This CDR3 region has 17 residues. The CDR3 spells CASSLVLTGSVFYEQYF. The DNA for the CDR3 is TGTGCCAGCAGTTTGGTTTTGACAGGTTCTGTCTTCTACGAGCAGTACTTC.

Concerning this clone itself: In the same sample, other DNA sequences code for this CDR3. The chain joins TRBV27 to TRBJ2-1, with D uncertain. The germline V gene encodes CDR1 MNHEY and CDR2 SMNVEV (reference sequence). This CDR3 is built from 14 residues. V shed 5 bases and J shed 0 bases, with 8 bases lying between them. The CDR3 region has the DNA TGTGCCAGCAGTCCCGGTGGCTCCTACAATGAGCAGTTCTTC. This encodes CASSPGGSYNEQFF.

The chain's CDR3 is CASSLGGQGDSYEQYF. The CDR3 bases are TGTGCCAGCAGCTTAGGGGGACAGGGGGACTCCTACGAGCAGTACTTC. The J gene is TRBJ2-7, the V gene TRBV7-8, with TRBD1 matching over 11 bases. Germline CDR1 reads SGHVS; CDR2 reads FQNEAQ. With 1 base clipped from V and 0 bases from J, the junction kept 2 bases outside the gene matches. CDR3 length equals 16 residues.

This chain uses TRBV27 with TRBJ1-1; TRBD1 matches at 7 bases. The CDR3 is 14 amino acids. Trimming at V came to 4 bases and at J to 4 bases, leaving 6 bases not matched to a gene. Germline lookup yields CDR1 MNHEY and CDR2 SMNVEV (reference sequence). The CDR3 DNA reads TGTGCCAGCAGTTCAACAGGGGCGGGCACTGAAGCTTTCTTT. It yields the protein CASSSTGAGTEAFF.

The gene calls are TRBV19 and TRBJ2-1; 11 bases match TRBD2. The V gene end was trimmed by 6 bases and the J gene end by 7 bases; junction bases not matched to a gene: 11. Per the germline V gene, CDR1 is LNHDA and CDR2 is SQIVND (reference sequence). The CDR3 runs to 16 residues. CDR3 sequence (DNA): TGTGCCAGTAGGGACCCACTAGCGGGAGTGGGTAATGAGCAGTTCTTC. It yields the protein CASRDPLAGVGNEQFF.

J is TRBJ2-7 and V is TRBV6-1; 8 bases are shared with TRBD1. After removal of 1 base from V and 4 bases from J, the junction contained 9 bases not matched to a gene. The CDR3 covers 16 residues. Germline V lookup: CDR1 MNHNS, CDR2 SASEGT. As DNA, the CDR3 is TGTGCCAGCAGTGAAGTCCAGGGGGCGTCTCGTTACGAGCAGTACTTC. Protein sequence: CASSEVQGASRYEQYF.

This clone was observed once. The CDR3 here is CASSQEMGRLETQYF. The CDR3 DNA sequence: TGCGCCAGCAGCCAAGAGATGGGAAGGTTGGAGACCCAGTACTTC. The rearrangement joins TRBV4-1 to TRBJ2-5; D not certain. V was trimmed by 0 bases and J by 5 bases, leaving 13 bases between them. The germline gives CDR1 MGHRA, CDR2 YSYEKL. The CDR3 runs 15 residues.

The V and J genes are TRBV27 and TRBJ1-6; 7 nucleotides line up with TRBD1. In germline, CDR1 is MNHEY, CDR2 SMNVEV (reference sequence). The CDR3 runs 16 residues. V lost 6 bases, J lost 7 bases, and 12 bases stayed unmatched. CDR3 in DNA: TGTGCCAGCAGAGGAGGGGAAACAGGGGACAATTCACCCCTCCACTTT. It encodes CASRGGETGDNSPLHF.

The chain has TRBV7-9 and TRBJ2-7; the D gene is possibly TRBD2 (6 bases). This CDR3 region has 12 residues. Germline V gives CDR1 SEHNR, CDR2 FQNEAQ (reference sequence). CDR3 sequence (DNA): TGTGCTACGGAGGGATTGGCCTACGAGCAGTACTTC. Its translation is CATEGLAYEQYF.

The rearrangement joins TRBV6-6 to TRBJ2-3, with no clear D. Trimming pared 7 bases from V and 4 bases from J, leaving 12 bases between. Looked up from germline, CDR1 is MNHNY and CDR2 is SVGAGI (reference sequence). CDR3 length equals 13 residues. This chain's CDR3 is CASNFLLADTQYF. Written as DNA, the CDR3 is TGTGCCAGCAATTTCCTCCTTGCAGATACGCAGTATTTT.

This chain uses TRBV7-2 with TRBJ2-1; D is perhaps TRBD1 (6 bases). Germline CDR1 SGHTA, CDR2 FQGNSA. The V end was cut by 6 bases, the J end by 2 bases, with 20 bases between. There are 17 residues in the CDR3. CDR3 coding DNA: TGTGCCAGCAGTTCCGATTTGACAGGACTTACCTACAATGAGCAGTTCTTC. Protein sequence: CASSSDLTGLTYNEQFF. The full variable domain, with the rest looked up from reference TRBV7-2 and TRBJ2-1, is GAGVSQSPSNKVTEKGKDVELRCDPISGHTALYWYRQSLGQGLEFLIYFQGNSAPDKSGLPSDRFSAERTGGSVSTLTIQRTQQEDSAVYLCASSSDLTGLTYNEQFFGPGTRLTVL.